The 16 T cell receptor beta chains given below trace back to one sample, sequenced in a study of identical twins. Each CDR3 protein is one row after TCRdb ran MiXCR on the 5' RACE reads. The data show some 710,000 distinct CDR3 sequences, with 5.5% to 7.5% seen just once and roughly 1.8% held by the top ten. The sequencing input was naive T cells sorted from blood. The receptors originated from a man younger than 35 in good health.

This clonotype was counted between two and nine times. The chain links TRBV20-1 to TRBJ2-2; D is ambiguous. The CDR3 contains 14 residues. Germline V gives CDR1 DFQATT, CDR2 SNEGSKA (reference sequence). V lost 3 bases and J lost 0, with 8 bases in between. Here the CDR3 reads CSASDITNTGELFF. CDR3 DNA: TGCAGTGCTAGTGACATCACGAACACCGGGGAGCTGTTTTTT.

The chain combines TRBV7-2 with TRBJ2-1; TRBD2 matches at 8 bases. After removal of 5 bases from V and 6 bases from J, the junction contained 9 bases not matched to a gene. CDR3 size: 15 residues. Germline assignment: CDR1 SGHTA and CDR2 FQGNSA. The CDR3 DNA follows: TGTGCCAGCAGCACCCGGGAGGGCCCCGCCAATGAGCAGTTCTTC. Its protein product is CASSTREGPANEQFF.

Regarding this clonotype: One junction end disagrees with the germline gene, perhaps due to a read error. The genes are TRBV6-1 and TRBJ2-2; D is possibly TRBD2 (5 bases). The CDR3 spans 14 residues. Germline V lookup: CDR1 MNHNS, CDR2 SASEGT. CDR3 loop: CASSEGSVAGELFF. DNA for the CDR3: TGTGCCAGCAGCGAAGGTTCGGTAGCGGGGGAGCTGTTTTTT.

The sample holds a few counts of this clonotype. The chain couples TRBV5-1 to TRBJ1-1, with 10 bases fitting TRBD1. Trimming cost V 6 bases and J 3 bases; bases outside gene matches: 5. The CDR3 runs to 14 residues. CDR1 SGHRS and CDR2 YFSETQ come from the germline V gene. CDR3 residues: CASTRQGADTEAFF. For the CDR3, the DNA is TGCGCCAGCACCAGACAGGGGGCGGACACTGAAGCTTTCTTT.

This clonotype was observed many times. The rearrangement links TRBV6-1 to TRBJ2-2; possible D gene TRBD2, 7 bases. This CDR3 is built from 15 residues. The V and J ends lost 6 bases and 3 bases respectively, with 14 bases between them. The germline gives CDR1 MNHNS, CDR2 SASEGT. CDR3 amino acids: CASRGGARDTGELFF. The CDR3 region has the DNA TGTGCCAGCAGGGGGGGGGCACGGGACACCGGGGAGCTGTTTTTT.

The chain recombines TRBV19 with TRBJ2-2; D ambiguous. Deletions cut 6 bases from V and 2 bases from J, with 10 bases between. The CDR3 contains 14 residues. Looked up from germline, CDR1 is LNHDA and CDR2 is SQIVND (reference sequence). For the CDR3, the DNA is TGTGCCAGTAGGAACAATCCTAACACCGGGGAGCTGTTTTTT. Its protein product is CASRNNPNTGELFF.

The sample holds many counts of this clonotype. This chain connects TRBV11-1 to TRBJ2-1; TRBD2 agrees at 12 bases. Per the germline V gene, CDR1 is SGHAT and CDR2 is FQDESV (reference sequence). V dropped 3 bases and J dropped 0; count of bases not matched to a gene: 9. This CDR3 is 19 amino acids long. The CDR3: CASSLPSGRASPSYNEQFF. The CDR3 coding sequence is TGTGCCAGCAGCTTGCCTAGCGGGAGGGCCTCCCCCTCCTACAATGAGCAGTTCTTC. Full variable domain (remainder filled in from reference TRBV11-1 and TRBJ2-1): EAEVAQSPRYKITEKSQAVAFWCDPISGHATLYWYRQILGQGPELLVQFQDESVVDDSQLPKDRFSAERLKGVDSTLKIQPAELGDSAMYLCASSLPSGRASPSYNEQFFGPGTRLTVL.

In this sample, this clonotype turned up many times. V and J are TRBV7-2 and TRBJ2-1; D is perhaps TRBD1 or TRBD2 (5 bases each). From germline, CDR1 is SGHTA and CDR2 FQGNSA. The CDR3 is 15 residues long. V shed 4 bases and J shed 7 bases, with 17 bases lying between them. The CDR3 protein is CASSSTGTVPNEQFF. CDR3 nucleotides: TGTGCCAGCAGCTCCACCGGGACGGTACCGAATGAGCAGTTCTTC. The entire variable domain, with the rest obtained from reference TRBV7-2 and TRBJ2-1, is as follows: GAGVSQSPSNKVTEKGKDVELRCDPISGHTALYWYRQSLGQGLEFLIYFQGNSAPDKSGLPSDRFSAERTGGSVSTLTIQRTQQEDSAVYLCASSSTGTVPNEQFFGPGTRLTVL.

The chain links TRBV29-1 to TRBJ1-1; D might be TRBD1 (5 bases). The length of the CDR3 is 13 residues. Trimming cost V 0 bases and J 8 bases, with 13 bases left between them. Per germline, CDR1 SQVTM and CDR2 ANQGSEA. The CDR3 here is CSVEDRPGQEAFF. DNA of the CDR3: TGCAGCGTTGAAGATCGTCCAGGGCAGGAAGCTTTCTTT.

This chain uses TRBV24-1 with TRBJ2-1, with D perhaps given as TRBD1 or TRBD2 (6 bases each). Per germline, CDR1 KGHDR and CDR2 SFDVKD. CDR3 length equals 17 residues. Trimming stripped 5 bases from V and 2 bases from J, with 18 bases between. The CDR3 loop reads CATSAGGQGTPYNEQFF. The CDR3 nucleotides read TGTGCCACCAGTGCCGGAGGGCAGGGGACGCCCTACAATGAGCAGTTCTTC.

The sample holds many counts of this clonotype. The CDR3 nucleotides read TGTGCCAGCAGCACTAGCGGGAGGGGTACAGATACGCAGTATTTT. Amino acids: CASSTSGRGTDTQYF. The chain employs TRBV28 and TRBJ2-3, with 13 bases matching TRBD2. V trimming: 6 bases; J trimming: 3 bases; junction bases outside the gene matches: 3. CDR1 and CDR2 (germline): MDHEN, SYDVKM. The CDR3 loop spans 15 amino acids.

In its sample, this clonotype was seen a few times. This chain joins TRBV7-2 and TRBJ1-6; maybe TRBD1 (6 bases). This CDR3 is built from 17 residues. The germline CDR1 and CDR2 sequences are SGHTA and FQGNSA. The V end was cut by 3 bases, the J end by 2 bases, with 14 bases between. The CDR3 is CASSFGPTGTYNSPLHF. In nucleotides, the CDR3 is TGTGCCAGCAGCTTTGGGCCCACAGGGACCTATAATTCACCCCTCCACTTT.

This clonotype came up a few times. V gene TRBV3-1 combines with J gene TRBJ2-2; D is possibly TRBD2 (6 bases). The germline gives CDR1 LGHDT, CDR2 YNNKEL (reference sequence). The CDR3 totals 15 residues. Trimming shortened V by 3 bases and J by 4 bases, and 12 bases separated the two germline ends. Here the CDR3 reads CASSQRSGSTGELFF. The CDR3 coding sequence is TGTGCCAGCAGCCAGAGGAGCGGGTCCACCGGGGAGCTGTTTTTT. The variable domain in full, completed from reference TRBV3-1 and TRBJ2-2, reads DTAVSQTPKYLVTQMGNDKSIKCEQNLGHDTMYWYKQDSKKFLKIMFSYNNKELIINETVPNRFSPKSPDKAHLNLHINSLELGDSAVYFCASSQRSGSTGELFFGEGSRLTVL.

Here the CDR3 DNA reads TGTGCCAGCAGCCGCCGGGGACTAGCAAGCTCCTACAATGAGCAGTTCTTC. Translated, it gives CASSRRGLASSYNEQFF. V and J are TRBV11-1 and TRBJ2-1, with 9 bases identical to TRBD2. CDR1 SGHAT and CDR2 FQDESV come from the germline V gene (reference sequence). V dropped 5 bases and J dropped 0; count of bases not matched to a gene: 8. The CDR3 is 17 amino acids.

The CDR3 DNA reads TGTGCCAGCAGCACCGGACTTCCCAATGAGCAGTTCTTC. This codes for CASSTGLPNEQFF. This chain links TRBV11-3 with TRBJ2-1, with D perhaps TRBD2 (5 bases). Germline lookup yields CDR1 SGHNT and CDR2 YENEEA. The V gene lost 5 bases and the J gene lost 6 bases, with 11 bases spanning the gap. The CDR3 spans 13 residues.

On this clonotype itself: This may stem from a read error, because a much larger clone lies one nucleotide away. The chain joins TRBV25-1 to TRBJ2-1, with 8 bases fitting TRBD2. Germline V lookup: CDR1 MGHDK, CDR2 SYGVNS. The CDR3 totals 13 residues. Germline trimming cut 3 bases from V and 12 bases from J; bases unmatched to any gene: 7. The CDR3 region has the DNA TGTGCCAGCAGTGAGGGACTAGGCGATGGGCAGTTCTTC. Residues: CASSEGLGDGQFF.